This TCR beta chain is drawn from a study of T cells after yellow fever vaccination. Overall study findings and caveats: Only a minor proportion of clonotypes was detected across both CD4 and CD8 compartments. Weaker overall, the secondary response nonetheless peaked faster (day 5 versus 15). Booster samples showed a return of most primary-vaccination clones (around 95% CD4, roughly 85% CD8).

V lost 5 bases to trimming and J lost 6 bases, with 20 bases between them. The CDR3 runs 14 residues. The germline V gene encodes CDR1 DFQATT and CDR2 SNEGSKA (reference sequence). This clonotype was recorded at least ten times. Its antigen is unidentified. The study made its TCR cDNA through 5'RACE template switching. That step introduced a universal primer site along with UMIs. TCRdb itself ran the 5' RACE reads through MiXCR, one entry per CDR3 protein. The sample has a few hundred thousand distinct CDR3 sequences; roughly 6.2% are singletons. The receptor's source is a man aged 25 to 45 who received the YFV17D yellow fever vaccine. The sequences come from PBMCs, collected 5 days after the yellow fever booster vaccination. The chain combines TRBV20-1 with TRBJ2-7; unclear D gene. The CDR3 loop reads CSAWSSTGMGEQYF. CDR3 bases: TGCAGTGCTTGGAGCTCCACTGGGATGGGCGAGCAGTACTTC.